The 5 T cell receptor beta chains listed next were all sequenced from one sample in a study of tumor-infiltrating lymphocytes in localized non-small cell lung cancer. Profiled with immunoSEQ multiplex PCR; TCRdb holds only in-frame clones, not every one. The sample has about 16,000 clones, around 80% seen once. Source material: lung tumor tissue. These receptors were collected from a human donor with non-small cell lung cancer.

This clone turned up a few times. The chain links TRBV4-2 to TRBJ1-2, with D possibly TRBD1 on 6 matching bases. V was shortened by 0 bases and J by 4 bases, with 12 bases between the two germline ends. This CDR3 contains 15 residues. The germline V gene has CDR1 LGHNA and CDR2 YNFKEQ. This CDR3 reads CASSQDRGTPYGYTF. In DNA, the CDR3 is TGTGCCAGCAGCCAAGATCGGGGGACACCCTATGGCTACACCTTC.

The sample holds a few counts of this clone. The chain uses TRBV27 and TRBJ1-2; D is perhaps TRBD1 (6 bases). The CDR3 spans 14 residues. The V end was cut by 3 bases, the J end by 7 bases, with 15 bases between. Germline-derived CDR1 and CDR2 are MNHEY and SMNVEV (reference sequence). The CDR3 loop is CASSFHRVLGGYTF. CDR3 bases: TGTGCCAGCAGTTTCCACAGGGTTCTGGGTGGCTACACCTTC.

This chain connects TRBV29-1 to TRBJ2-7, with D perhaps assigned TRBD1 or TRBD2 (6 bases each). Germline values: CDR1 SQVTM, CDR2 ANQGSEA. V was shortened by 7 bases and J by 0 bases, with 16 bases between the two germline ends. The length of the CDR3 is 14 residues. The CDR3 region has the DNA TGCAGCGCCTACAGGGCGGGAAGCTCCTACGAGCAGTACTTC. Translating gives CSAYRAGSSYEQYF.

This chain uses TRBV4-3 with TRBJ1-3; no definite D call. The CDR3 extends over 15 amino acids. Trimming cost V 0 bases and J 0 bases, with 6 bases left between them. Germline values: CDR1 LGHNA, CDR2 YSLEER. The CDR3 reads CASSQEPNSGNTIYF. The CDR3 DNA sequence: TGCGCCAGCAGCCAAGAGCCGAACTCTGGAAACACCATATATTTT.

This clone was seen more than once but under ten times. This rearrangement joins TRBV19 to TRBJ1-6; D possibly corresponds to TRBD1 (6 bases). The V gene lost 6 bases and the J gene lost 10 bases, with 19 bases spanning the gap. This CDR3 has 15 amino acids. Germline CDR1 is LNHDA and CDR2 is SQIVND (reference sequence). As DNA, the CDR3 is TGTGCCAGTAGAGACGATCAGGGGAGGCAATCACCCCTCCACTTT. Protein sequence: CASRDDQGRQSPLHF.